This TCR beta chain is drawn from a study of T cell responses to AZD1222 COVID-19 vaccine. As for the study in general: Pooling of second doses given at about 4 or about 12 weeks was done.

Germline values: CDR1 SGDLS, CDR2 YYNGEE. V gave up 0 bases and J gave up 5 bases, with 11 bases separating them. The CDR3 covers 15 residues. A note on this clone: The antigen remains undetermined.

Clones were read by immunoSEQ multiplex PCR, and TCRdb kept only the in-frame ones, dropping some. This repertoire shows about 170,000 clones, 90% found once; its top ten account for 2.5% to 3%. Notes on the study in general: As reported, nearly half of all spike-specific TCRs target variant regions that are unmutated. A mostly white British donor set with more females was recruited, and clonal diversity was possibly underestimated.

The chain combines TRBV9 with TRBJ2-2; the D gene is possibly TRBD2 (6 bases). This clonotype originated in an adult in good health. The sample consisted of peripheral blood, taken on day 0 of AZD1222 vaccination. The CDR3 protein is CASSVGAGPTGELFF. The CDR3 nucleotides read TGTGCCAGCAGCGTAGGAGCGGGCCCGACCGGGGAGCTGTTTTTT.